This T cell receptor (beta chain) was observed in a study of cytomegalovirus exposure and HLA in healthy donors. The CDR3 consists of 17 residues. Looked up from germline, CDR1 is SGHTA and CDR2 is FQGNSA. 13 Jbeta primers and 60 Vbeta primers were used for the PCR. This table comes from immunoSEQ multiplex PCR, and its TCRdb copy is limited to in-frame clones, with some not included. The repertoire includes approximately 120,000 clones, around 82% of them detected once, and approximately 10% sits in the top ten. The V call is TRBV7-2, the J call TRBJ2-5; 13 nucleotides align to TRBD2. TRBJ2-7 explains the end of the DNA better; the J call may be wrong. Sequences were obtained from PBMCs. This receptor was identified in a young man in good health and CMV-seropositive. The CDR3 DNA reads TGTGCCAGCAGCTCCTCAACGGGACTAGCGGGGCCCTACGAGCAGTACTTC. Translation: CASSSSTGLAGPYEQYF.